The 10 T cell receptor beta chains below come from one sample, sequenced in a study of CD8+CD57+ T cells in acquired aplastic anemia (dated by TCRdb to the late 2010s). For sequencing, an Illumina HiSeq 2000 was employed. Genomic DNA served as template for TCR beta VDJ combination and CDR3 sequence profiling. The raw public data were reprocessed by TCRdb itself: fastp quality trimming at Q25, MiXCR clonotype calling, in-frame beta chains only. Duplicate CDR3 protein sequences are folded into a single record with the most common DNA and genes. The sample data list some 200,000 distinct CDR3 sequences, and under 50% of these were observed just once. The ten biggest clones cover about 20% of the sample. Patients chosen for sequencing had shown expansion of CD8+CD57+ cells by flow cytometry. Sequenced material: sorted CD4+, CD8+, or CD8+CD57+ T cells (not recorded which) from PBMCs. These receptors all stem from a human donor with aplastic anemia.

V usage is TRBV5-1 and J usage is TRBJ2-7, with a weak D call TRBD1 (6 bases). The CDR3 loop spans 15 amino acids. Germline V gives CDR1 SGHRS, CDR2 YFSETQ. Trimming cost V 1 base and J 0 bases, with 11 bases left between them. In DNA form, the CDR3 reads TGCGCCAGCAGCTTGTCACAGGGTCTCTCCTACGAGCAGTACTTC. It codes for CASSLSQGLSYEQYF.

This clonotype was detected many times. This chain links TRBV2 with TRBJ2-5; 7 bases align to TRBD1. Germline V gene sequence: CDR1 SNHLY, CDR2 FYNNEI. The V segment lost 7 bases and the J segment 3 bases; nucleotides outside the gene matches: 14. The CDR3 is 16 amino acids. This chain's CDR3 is CASIKTGSSLKETQYF. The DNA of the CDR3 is TGTGCCAGCATAAAGACAGGGAGTTCTTTAAAAGAGACCCAGTACTTC.

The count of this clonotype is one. As DNA, the CDR3 is TGTGCCAGTAGTTTTGGGGGGACAGCCTCCTACGAGCAGTACTTC. This codes for CASSFGGTASYEQYF. The genes are TRBV19 and TRBJ2-7, with D possibly being TRBD1 (7 bases). Germline V CDR1 and CDR2: LNHDA, SQIVND (reference sequence). With 5 bases removed from V and 0 bases from J, the gap between germline ends came to 14 bases. The CDR3 totals 15 residues. The complete variable domain, with remaining parts taken from reference TRBV19 and TRBJ2-7, reads DGGITQSPKYLFRKEGQNVTLSCEQNLNHDAMYWYRQDPGQGLRLIYYSQIVNDFQKGDIAEGYSVSREKKESFPLTVTSAQKNPTAFYLCASSFGGTASYEQYFGPGTRLTVT.

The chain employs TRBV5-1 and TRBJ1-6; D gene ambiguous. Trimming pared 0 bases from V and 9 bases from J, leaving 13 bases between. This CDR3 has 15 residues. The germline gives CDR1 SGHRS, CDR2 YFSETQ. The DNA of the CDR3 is TGCGCCAGCAGCTTGGGATACCTAGTGGGTTCACCCCTCCACTTT. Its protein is CASSLGYLVGSPLHF.

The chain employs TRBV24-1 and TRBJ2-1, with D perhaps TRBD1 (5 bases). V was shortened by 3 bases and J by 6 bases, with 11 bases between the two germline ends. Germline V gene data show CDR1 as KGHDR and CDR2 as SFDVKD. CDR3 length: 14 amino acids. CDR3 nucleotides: TGTGCCACCAGTGATCCTCGTACAGGCAATGAGCAGTTCTTC. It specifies CATSDPRTGNEQFF.

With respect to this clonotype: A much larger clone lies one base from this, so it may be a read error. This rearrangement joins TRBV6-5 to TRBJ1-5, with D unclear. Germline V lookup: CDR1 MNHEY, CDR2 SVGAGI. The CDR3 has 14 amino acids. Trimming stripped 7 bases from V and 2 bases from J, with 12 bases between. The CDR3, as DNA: TGTGCCAGCACCTGGGAGAGGGGCAATCAGCCCCAGCATTTT. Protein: CASTWERGNQPQHF.

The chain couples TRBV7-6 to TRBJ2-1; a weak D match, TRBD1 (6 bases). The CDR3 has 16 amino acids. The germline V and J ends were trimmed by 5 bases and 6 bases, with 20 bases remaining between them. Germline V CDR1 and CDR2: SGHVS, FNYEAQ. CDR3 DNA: TGTGCCAGCAGCAGACACGAGGGTATGGGGGCCAATGAGCAGTTCTTC. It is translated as CASSRHEGMGANEQFF.

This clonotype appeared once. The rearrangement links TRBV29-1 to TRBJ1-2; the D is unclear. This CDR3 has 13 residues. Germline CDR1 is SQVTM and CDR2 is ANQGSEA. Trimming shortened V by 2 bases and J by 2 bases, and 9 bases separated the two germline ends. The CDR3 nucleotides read TGCAGCGTTGAATTAGTCAGAAACTATGGCTACACCTTC. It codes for CSVELVRNYGYTF.

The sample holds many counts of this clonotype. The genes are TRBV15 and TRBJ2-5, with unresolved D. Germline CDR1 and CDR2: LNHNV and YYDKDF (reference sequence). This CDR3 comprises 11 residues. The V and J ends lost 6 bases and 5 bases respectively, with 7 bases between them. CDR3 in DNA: TGTGCCACCAGACTTGAGGAGACCCAGTACTTC. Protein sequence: CATRLEETQYF.

This CDR3 reads CASSLLGTGQYF. The CDR3 DNA sequence: TGTGCCAGCAGCTTACTGGGGACAGGGCAGTATTTT. The chain joins TRBV7-2 to TRBJ2-3; TRBD1 agrees at 8 bases. CDR3 length: 12 residues. V lost 2 bases and J lost 11; bases outside the gene matches: 3. The germline CDR1 and CDR2 sequences are SGHTA and FQGNSA.